Following are 26 T cell receptor beta chains from one sample sequenced in a study of shared clonotypes between healthy human individuals. The method was immunoSEQ multiplex PCR; TCRdb's version includes in-frame clones alone and lacks a portion of them. The repertoire consists of roughly 300,000 clones, with around 70% occurring once and the leading ten covering roughly 10%. Material for sequencing was memory CD4+ T cells sorted from blood. Indicated subset: CD45RA-negative fraction. These receptors were taken from a man aged 30-40 years in good health.

V is TRBV5-4 and J is TRBJ1-2; 7 bases fit TRBD1. Germline V CDR1 and CDR2: SGHNT, YYREEE (reference sequence). This CDR3 is 15 amino acids long. Losses at the gene ends were 3 bases for V and 4 bases for J; bases not matched to a gene: 9. The CDR3 loop is CASSSDTGVGYGYTF. The CDR3 region has the DNA TGTGCCAGCAGCTCCGATACAGGGGTTGGCTATGGCTACACCTTC.

The chain links TRBV4-2 to TRBJ2-2; D uncertain. V was shortened by 3 bases and J by 0 bases, with 2 bases between the two germline ends. The CDR3 has 13 residues. CDR1 is LGHNA, CDR2 YNFKEQ, per germline. CDR3 sequence reads: CASSHANTGELFF. The CDR3 nucleotides read TGTGCCAGCAGCCATGCGAACACCGGGGAGCTGTTTTTT.

V is TRBV5-4 and J is TRBJ2-1; TRBD2 might be the D (5 bases). CDR1 SGHNT and CDR2 YYREEE come from the germline V gene (reference sequence). V was pared by 0 bases and J by 5 bases, with 12 bases between. The CDR3 totals 15 residues. The CDR3 spells CASSLAETTHNEQFF. The CDR3 DNA sequence: TGTGCCAGCAGCTTGGCCGAGACTACCCACAATGAGCAGTTCTTC. Supplemented by reference TRBV5-4 and TRBJ2-1, the full variable domain reads ETGVTQSPTHLIKTRGQQVTLRCSSQSGHNTVSWYQQALGQGPQFIFQYYREEENGRGNFPPRFSGLQFPNYSSELNVNALELDDSALYLCASSLAETTHNEQFFGPGTRLTVL.

This clone was observed a single time. The chain has TRBV6-1 and TRBJ1-1, with unresolved D. The ends were cut back, 7 bases at V and 4 bases at J, with 10 bases in the middle. CDR3 length: 12 residues. From germline, CDR1 is MNHNS and CDR2 SASEGT. The CDR3 is CASKVAGTEAFF. The DNA for the CDR3 is TGTGCCAGCAAAGTGGCGGGCACTGAAGCTTTCTTT.

This clone appeared a few times. The chain couples TRBV7-8 to TRBJ1-3, with D uncertain. This CDR3 is built from 13 residues. Germline V CDR1 and CDR2: SGHVS, FQNEAQ. Trimming cost V 6 bases and J 3 bases, with 9 bases left between them. The CDR3 is CASSLDFGNTIYF. The CDR3 nucleotides are TGTGCCAGCAGTTTGGACTTTGGAAACACCATATATTTT.

This chain links TRBV5-4 with TRBJ2-7; D possibly uses TRBD1 or TRBD2 (5 bases each). Germline V CDR1 and CDR2: SGHNT, YYREEE (reference sequence). The CDR3 runs to 14 residues. V lost 3 bases and J 6 bases, leaving 16 bases between the germline ends. CDR3 protein: CASSSGTPGSEQYF. The CDR3 nucleotides are TGTGCCAGCAGCTCCGGGACGCCCGGGTCCGAGCAGTACTTC. The entire variable domain, with the rest obtained from reference TRBV5-4 and TRBJ2-7, is as follows: ETGVTQSPTHLIKTRGQQVTLRCSSQSGHNTVSWYQQALGQGPQFIFQYYREEENGRGNFPPRFSGLQFPNYSSELNVNALELDDSALYLCASSSGTPGSEQYFGPGTRLTVT.

Worth noting for this clone: Other DNA sequences from this sample encode an identical CDR3 as well. V and J are TRBV5-1 and TRBJ1-4; D gene uncertain. Trimming left V 3 bases short and J 8 bases short, with 11 bases between. Germline loops: CDR1 SGHRS, CDR2 YFSETQ. The CDR3 length is 13 residues. CDR3 region: CASSSGAGEKLFF. For the CDR3, the DNA is TGCGCCAGCAGCTCAGGAGCTGGGGAAAAACTGTTTTTT. Based on the CDR3 plus reference TRBV5-1 and TRBJ1-4, the full variable domain is KAGVTQTPRYLIKTRGQQVTLSCSPISGHRSVSWYQQTPGQGLQFLFEYFSETQRNKGNFPGRFSGRQFSNSRSEMNVSTLELGDSALYLCASSSGAGEKLFFGSGTQLSVL.

In its sample, this clone was seen a few times. The rearrangement links TRBV7-8 to TRBJ1-2; tentative D call: TRBD1 (6 bases). V shed 5 bases and J shed 3 bases, with 19 bases lying between them. This CDR3 has 16 amino acids. Per the germline V gene, CDR1 is SGHVS and CDR2 is FQNEAQ. The CDR3 nucleotides are TGTGCCAGCAGCCAGAGGTCAGGAAGGACAGACTATGGCTACACCTTC. Its protein product is CASSQRSGRTDYGYTF.

Details on this clone: Other DNA variants within this sample encode the same CDR3. V and J are TRBV5-1 and TRBJ2-7; TRBD2 is a possible D gene (6 bases). The V gene lost 0 bases and the J gene lost 2 bases, with 9 bases spanning the gap. CDR3 length: 14 residues. Germline-derived CDR1 and CDR2 are SGHRS and YFSETQ. The CDR3 DNA is TGCGCCAGCAGCTTGGCGGGAGCACCCTACGAGCAGTACTTC. This gives the protein CASSLAGAPYEQYF.

This clone was seen a single time. This rearrangement joins TRBV19 to TRBJ1-2; D is possibly TRBD1 (5 bases). V lost 2 bases and J lost 2, with 21 bases in between. The V gene's germline CDR1 is LNHDA and CDR2 SQIVND (reference sequence). The CDR3 is made up of 18 amino acids. The CDR3 DNA sequence: TGTGCCAGTAGTATATCTAAATTGGGGACGAAGGGAAACTATGGCTACACCTTC. This gives the protein CASSISKLGTKGNYGYTF.

V and J are TRBV6-1 and TRBJ1-2; 8 nucleotides agree with TRBD1. Germline CDR1 is MNHNS and CDR2 is SASEGT. The ends lost 4 bases at V and 11 bases at J; junction bases unmatched: 6. This CDR3 comprises 12 residues. CDR3 in amino acids: CASSGRQGSYTF. The CDR3 DNA is TGTGCCAGCAGTGGGAGACAGGGGAGTTACACCTTC.

The chain has TRBV29-1 and TRBJ2-1; 13 bases are shared with TRBD2. Germline CDR1 SQVTM, CDR2 ANQGSEA. Trimming cost V 4 bases and J 9 bases; bases outside gene matches: 6. The CDR3 extends over 14 amino acids. CDR3 protein: CSVGRLAGGFEQFF. CDR3 in DNA: TGCAGCGTTGGCCGACTAGCGGGAGGTTTTGAGCAGTTCTTC.

This chain uses TRBV5-5 with TRBJ1-4, with D hard to call. The CDR3 extends over 16 amino acids. The V end was cut by 3 bases, the J end by 3 bases, with 15 bases between. The germline V gene has CDR1 SGHKS and CDR2 YYEKEE (reference sequence). The CDR3 DNA reads as TGTGCCAGCAGCTGGGGTCAAAGGCGGGCTAATGAAAAACTGTTTTTT. Translating gives CASSWGQRRANEKLFF. Full variable domain (outside the CDR3, taken from reference TRBV5-5 and TRBJ1-4): DAGVTQSPTHLIKTRGQQVTLRCSPISGHKSVSWYQQVLGQGPQFIFQYYEKEERGRGNFPDRFSARQFPNYSSELNVNALLLGDSALYLCASSWGQRRANEKLFFGSGTQLSVL.

Here the CDR3 DNA reads TGTGCCAGCAGCATTGACAGGGCGGGCGAGCAGTACTTC. Its protein product is CASSIDRAGEQYF. The V and J genes are TRBV5-4 and TRBJ2-7, with 7 positions matching TRBD1. CDR3 length: 13 amino acids. Per germline, CDR1 SGHNT and CDR2 YYREEE (reference sequence). The V segment lost 4 bases and the J segment 6 bases; nucleotides outside the gene matches: 7.

The sample holds a few counts of this clone. Other DNA sequences in this specimen translate into the identical CDR3. The V call is TRBV9, the J call TRBJ2-3, with unresolved D. The germline V gene encodes CDR1 SGDLS and CDR2 YYNGEE. Trimming took 0 bases from V and 0 from J, leaving 5 bases between them. This CDR3 region has 14 residues. CDR3 sequence reads: CASSVGVSTDTQYF. The CDR3 nucleotides read TGTGCCAGCAGCGTAGGGGTAAGCACAGATACGCAGTATTTT.

The CDR3 is CASSYGSGTGNEKLFF. The CDR3, as DNA: TGTGCCAGCAGTTACGGATCGGGGACAGGGAATGAAAAACTGTTTTTT. The V gene is TRBV6-5, the J gene TRBJ1-4; 9 positions agree with TRBD1. This CDR3 has 16 residues. CDR1 MNHEY and CDR2 SVGAGI come from the germline V gene. Unmatched junction bases numbered 6, after V lost 2 bases and J lost 5 bases.

V is TRBV18 and J is TRBJ2-1; no firm D call. This CDR3 has 15 residues. The germline V gene has CDR1 KGHSH and CDR2 LQKENI. V was pared by 0 bases and J by 5 bases, with 11 bases between. CDR3 coding DNA: TGTGCCAGCTCACCACCGGTACAGATTAACAATGAGCAGTTCTTC. This translates into CASSPPVQINNEQFF.

This sequence joins TRBV7-2 and TRBJ2-2; TRBD1 matches 8 bases. V shed 5 bases and J 0 bases; nucleotides not matched to a gene: 5. The CDR3 consists of 16 residues. Germline CDR1 and CDR2: SGHTA and FQGNSA. The CDR3 DNA is TGTGCCAGCAGCCCGCAGGGGGCTACGAACACCGGGGAGCTGTTTTTT. Translated, it gives CASSPQGATNTGELFF.

The sample holds many counts of this clone. V and J are TRBV7-6 and TRBJ2-5; possible D gene TRBD2, 6 bases. The germline V gene encodes CDR1 SGHVS and CDR2 FNYEAQ. V lost 5 bases, J lost 4 bases, and 14 bases lay in between. The CDR3 length is 14 residues. The CDR3 region has the DNA TGTGCCAGCAGCAAGACCGGGACTCGAGAGACCCAGTACTTC. This sequence encodes CASSKTGTRETQYF.

The rearrangement joins TRBV7-3 to TRBJ2-3, with D possibly being TRBD2 (6 bases). The germline V gene has CDR1 SGHTA and CDR2 FQGTGA. V was pared by 5 bases and J by 3 bases, with 9 bases between. The CDR3 has 13 residues. Here the CDR3 reads CASSPGTTDTQYF. As DNA, the CDR3 is TGTGCCAGCAGCCCAGGGACTACAGATACGCAGTATTTT.

J is TRBJ1-5 and V is TRBV7-2, with a possible D match to TRBD1 (5 bases). The CDR3 extends over 15 amino acids. V dropped 5 bases and J dropped 5 bases, with 16 bases sitting between them. Germline-derived CDR1 and CDR2 are SGHTA and FQGNSA. The CDR3 is CASSRNGHPDQPQHF. In nucleotides, the CDR3 is TGTGCCAGCAGCCGAAACGGACACCCGGATCAGCCCCAGCATTTT. Based on the CDR3 plus reference TRBV7-2 and TRBJ1-5, the full variable domain is GAGVSQSPSNKVTEKGKDVELRCDPISGHTALYWYRQSLGQGLEFLIYFQGNSAPDKSGLPSDRFSAERTGGSVSTLTIQRTQQEDSAVYLCASSRNGHPDQPQHFGDGTRLSIL.

The V call is TRBV28, the J call TRBJ2-1; TRBD1 is a possible D gene (5 bases). The V end was cut by 6 bases, the J end by 6 bases, with 18 bases between. The V gene's germline CDR1 is MDHEN and CDR2 SYDVKM. The CDR3 contains 15 residues. CDR3: CASSPLGVSSNEQFF. In nucleotides, the CDR3 is TGTGCCAGCAGCCCCCTAGGGGTGTCTAGCAATGAGCAGTTCTTC.

This chain uses TRBV7-9 with TRBJ1-1, with 7 bases that match TRBD1. In germline, CDR1 is SEHNR, CDR2 FQNEAQ (reference sequence). V lost 5 bases to trimming and J lost 4 bases; unmatched junction nucleotides: 7. CDR3 length equals 14 residues. CDR3 nucleotide sequence: TGTGCCAGCAGCCTACAGGGGTTTGTCACTGAAGCTTTCTTT. Its protein product is CASSLQGFVTEAFF.

The genes are TRBV7-2 and TRBJ2-3; TRBD2 matches at 14 bases. This CDR3 is 15 amino acids long. Germline lookup yields CDR1 SGHTA and CDR2 FQGNSA. V dropped 5 bases and J dropped 4; count of bases not matched to a gene: 2. CDR3 sequence reads: CASSTGLAGADTQYF. CDR3 nucleotide sequence: TGTGCCAGCAGCACGGGACTAGCGGGAGCAGATACGCAGTATTTT.

The chain couples TRBV7-9 to TRBJ1-4, with D possibly being TRBD1 (5 bases). Trimming stripped 1 base from V and 8 bases from J, with 11 bases between. CDR1 is SEHNR and CDR2 is FQNEAQ in the germline V gene (reference sequence). The CDR3 is 14 residues long. DNA for the CDR3: TGTGCCAGCAGCTTAGTCCCCCCAGGGGAAAAACTGTTTTTT. Protein sequence: CASSLVPPGEKLFF.

In this sample, this clone turned up a few times. The gene calls are TRBV18 and TRBJ2-7; TRBD2 matches at 11 bases. The CDR3 runs 14 residues. Per the germline V gene, CDR1 is KGHSH and CDR2 is LQKENI. V shed 3 bases and J 3 bases; nucleotides not matched to a gene: 1. CDR3 protein: CASSPGLAVYEQYF. The CDR3 bases are TGTGCCAGCTCACCGGGACTAGCGGTCTACGAGCAGTACTTC.